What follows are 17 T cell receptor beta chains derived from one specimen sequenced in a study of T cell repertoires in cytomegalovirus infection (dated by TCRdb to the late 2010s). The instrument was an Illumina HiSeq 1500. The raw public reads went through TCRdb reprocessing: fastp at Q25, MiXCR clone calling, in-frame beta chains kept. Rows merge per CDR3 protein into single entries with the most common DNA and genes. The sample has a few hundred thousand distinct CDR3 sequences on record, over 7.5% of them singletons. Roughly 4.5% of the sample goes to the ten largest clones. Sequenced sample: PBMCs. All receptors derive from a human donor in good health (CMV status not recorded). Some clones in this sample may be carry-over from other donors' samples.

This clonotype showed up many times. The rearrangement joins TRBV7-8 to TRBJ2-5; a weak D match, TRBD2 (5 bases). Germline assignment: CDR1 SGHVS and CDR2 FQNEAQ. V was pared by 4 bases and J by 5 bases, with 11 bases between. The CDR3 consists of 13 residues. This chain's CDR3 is CASSSGVKETQYF. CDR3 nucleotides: TGTGCCAGCAGCTCCGGGGTCAAGGAGACCCAGTACTTC.

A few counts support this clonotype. CDR3 amino acids: CASSFQRQVWGNTEAFF. CDR3 DNA sequence: TGTGCCAGCAGCTTCCAAAGACAGGTGTGGGGGAACACTGAAGCTTTCTTT. The chain couples TRBV7-2 to TRBJ1-1, with D perhaps matching TRBD1 (6 bases). Germline V CDR1 and CDR2: SGHTA, FQGNSA. V lost 3 bases to trimming and J lost 1 base, with 18 bases between them. This CDR3 is built from 17 residues.

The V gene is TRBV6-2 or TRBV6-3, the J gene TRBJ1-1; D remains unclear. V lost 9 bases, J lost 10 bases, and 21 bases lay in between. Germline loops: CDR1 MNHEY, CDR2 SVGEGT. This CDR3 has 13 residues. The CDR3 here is CASTPISPPGAFF. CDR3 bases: TGTGCCAGTACACCTATTTCGCCCCCGGGAGCTTTCTTT.

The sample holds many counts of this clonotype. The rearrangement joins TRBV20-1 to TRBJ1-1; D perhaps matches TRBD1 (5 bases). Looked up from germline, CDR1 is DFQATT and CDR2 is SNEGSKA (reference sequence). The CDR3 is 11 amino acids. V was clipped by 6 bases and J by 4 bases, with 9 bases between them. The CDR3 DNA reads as TGCAGTGCCGGGGGGAGCACTGAAGCTTTCTTT. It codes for CSAGGSTEAFF.

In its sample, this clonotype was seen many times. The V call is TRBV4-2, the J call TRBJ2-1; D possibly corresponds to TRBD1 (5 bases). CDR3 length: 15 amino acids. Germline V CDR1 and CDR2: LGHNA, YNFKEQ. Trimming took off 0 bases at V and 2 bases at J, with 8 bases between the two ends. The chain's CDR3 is CASSQEEGAYNEQFF. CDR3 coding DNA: TGTGCCAGCAGCCAAGAGGAAGGGGCCTACAATGAGCAGTTCTTC.

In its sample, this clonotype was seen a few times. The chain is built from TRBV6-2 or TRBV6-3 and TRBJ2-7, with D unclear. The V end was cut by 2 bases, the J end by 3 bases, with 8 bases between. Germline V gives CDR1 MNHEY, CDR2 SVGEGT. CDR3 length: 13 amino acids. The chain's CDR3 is CASSYGLDYEQYF. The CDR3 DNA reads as TGTGCCAGCAGTTACGGCCTAGACTACGAGCAGTACTTC.

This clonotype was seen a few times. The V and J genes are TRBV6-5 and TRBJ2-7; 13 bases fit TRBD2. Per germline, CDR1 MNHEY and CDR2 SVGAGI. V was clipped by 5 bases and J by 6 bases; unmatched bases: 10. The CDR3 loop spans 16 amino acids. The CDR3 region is CASSRTSGGISGEQYF. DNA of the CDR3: TGTGCCAGCAGTCGGACTAGCGGGGGAATATCGGGCGAGCAGTACTTC.

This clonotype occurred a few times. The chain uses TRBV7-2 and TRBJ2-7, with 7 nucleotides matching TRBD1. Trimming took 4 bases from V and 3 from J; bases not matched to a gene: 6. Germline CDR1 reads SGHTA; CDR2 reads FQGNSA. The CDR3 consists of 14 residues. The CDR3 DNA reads TGTGCCAGCAGCTCCCTGACAGGGAACTACGAGCAGTACTTC. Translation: CASSSLTGNYEQYF.

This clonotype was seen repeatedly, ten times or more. The CDR3 bases are TGTGCCAGCAGCTTAGTAGGGACAGGGGGCGTCTATGGCTACACCTTC. This sequence encodes CASSLVGTGGVYGYTF. This sequence joins TRBV7-2 and TRBJ1-2; 12 nucleotides line up with TRBD1. CDR1 and CDR2 (germline): SGHTA, FQGNSA. The CDR3 consists of 16 residues. The junction had 4 bases not matched to a gene; V was cut back by 1 base and J by 4 bases.

The CDR3 sequence: CASSQDQGIRNEQFF. The CDR3 DNA follows: TGCGCCAGCAGCCAAGATCAAGGGATTAGAAATGAGCAGTTCTTC. The chain combines TRBV4-3 with TRBJ2-1, with D uncertain. CDR3 length equals 15 residues. Per germline, CDR1 LGHNA and CDR2 YSLEER. Between the trimmed V and J ends, which lost 0 bases and 7 bases, there was a span of 13 bases.

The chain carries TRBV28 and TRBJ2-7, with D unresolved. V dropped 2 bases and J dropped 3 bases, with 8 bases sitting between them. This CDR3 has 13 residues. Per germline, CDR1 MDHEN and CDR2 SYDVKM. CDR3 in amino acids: CASSLVSLYEQYF. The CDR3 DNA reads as TGTGCCAGCAGTTTAGTCAGCCTCTACGAGCAGTACTTC.

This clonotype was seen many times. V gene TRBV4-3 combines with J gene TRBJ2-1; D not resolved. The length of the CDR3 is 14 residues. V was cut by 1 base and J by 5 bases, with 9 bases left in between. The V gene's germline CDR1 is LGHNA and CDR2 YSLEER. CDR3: CASSQALANNEQFF. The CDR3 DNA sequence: TGCGCCAGCAGCCAAGCCTTGGCAAACAATGAGCAGTTCTTC.

DNA for the CDR3: TGTGCCAGCAGCCCGGACAGGGGAAAAACCGGGGAGCTGTTTTTT. This sequence encodes CASSPDRGKTGELFF. The chain has TRBV27 and TRBJ2-2, with 9 bases aligning to TRBD1. This CDR3 region has 15 residues. The germline CDR1 and CDR2 sequences are MNHEY and SMNVEV (reference sequence). Trimming at V came to 6 bases and at J to 5 bases, leaving 7 bases not matched to a gene.

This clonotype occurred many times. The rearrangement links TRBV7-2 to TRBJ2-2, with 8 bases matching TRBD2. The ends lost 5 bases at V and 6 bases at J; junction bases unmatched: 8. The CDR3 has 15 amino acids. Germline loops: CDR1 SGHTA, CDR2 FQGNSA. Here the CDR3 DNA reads TGTGCCAGCAGCCCGGGGGGGCCTCGGGCCGGGGAGCTGTTTTTT. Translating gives CASSPGGPRAGELFF.

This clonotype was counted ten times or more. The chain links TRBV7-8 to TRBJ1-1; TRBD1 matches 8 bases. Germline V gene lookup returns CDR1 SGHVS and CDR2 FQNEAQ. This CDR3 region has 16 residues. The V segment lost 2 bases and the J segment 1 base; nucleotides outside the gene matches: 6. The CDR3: CASSLRQGAWNTEAFF. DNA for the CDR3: TGTGCCAGCAGCTTAAGGCAGGGGGCCTGGAACACTGAAGCTTTCTTT.

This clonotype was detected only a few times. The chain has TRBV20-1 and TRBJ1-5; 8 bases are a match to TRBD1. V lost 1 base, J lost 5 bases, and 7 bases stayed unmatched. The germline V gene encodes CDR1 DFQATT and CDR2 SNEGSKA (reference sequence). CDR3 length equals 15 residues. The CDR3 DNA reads TGCAGTGCTAGAGCAGTGACAGGGGTAGATCAGCCCCAGCATTTT. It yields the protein CSARAVTGVDQPQHF.

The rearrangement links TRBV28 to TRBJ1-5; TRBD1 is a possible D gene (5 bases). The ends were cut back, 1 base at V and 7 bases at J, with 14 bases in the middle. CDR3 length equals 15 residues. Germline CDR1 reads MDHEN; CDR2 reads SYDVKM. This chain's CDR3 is CASSLSGRVRQPQHF. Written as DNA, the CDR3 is TGTGCCAGCAGTTTATCAGGCAGGGTTCGCCAGCCCCAGCATTTT.